Presented here are 8 T cell receptor beta chains from one specimen sequenced in a study of T cells in tuberculosis. Data came from immunoSEQ multiplex PCR; TCRdb stores just in-frame clones and leaves some out. Seen here are some 22,000 clones, approximately 97% observed once, and the top ten hold around 6.2%. The sequenced material came from PBMCs. These receptors were taken from a donor between 10 and 35 years old with latent tuberculosis or without tuberculosis infection.

This chain uses TRBV29-1 with TRBJ1-2, with TRBD1 matching 12 bases. The CDR3 runs to 15 residues. The trim removed 6 bases at V and 7 bases at J, leaving 12 bases unmatched. Germline-derived CDR1 and CDR2 are SQVTM and ANQGSEA. This chain's CDR3 is CSVSPGTGGSGGYTF. The DNA of the CDR3 is TGCAGCGTGTCCCCCGGGACAGGGGGCAGTGGTGGCTACACCTTC.

The chain uses TRBV6-5 and TRBJ2-7, with D uncertain. This CDR3 is 11 amino acids long. The germline gives CDR1 MNHEY, CDR2 SVGAGI. Trimming left V 7 bases short and J 3 bases short, with 7 bases between. The CDR3 DNA follows: TGTGCCAGCACAGAAATCTACGAGCAGTACTTC. It codes for CASTEIYEQYF.

This clone has just one count. The V gene is TRBV9, the J gene TRBJ1-1, with 8 nucleotides matching TRBD1. The CDR3 length is 14 residues. With V trimmed by 4 bases and J by 4 bases, 6 bases remained unmatched. CDR1 and CDR2 (germline): SGDLS, YYNGEE. CDR3 protein: CASSFQGAITEAFF. In nucleotides, the CDR3 is TGTGCCAGCAGCTTCCAGGGGGCAATCACTGAAGCTTTCTTT.

V is TRBV4-3 and J is TRBJ2-5; 8 bases agree with TRBD2. Germline CDR1 reads LGHNA; CDR2 reads YSLEER. J gave up 0 bases and V 0 bases, and 9 bases lay outside the gene matches. This CDR3 has 18 residues. CDR3 nucleotides: TGCGCCAGCAGCCAAGAGAGTGTCGGGGGGGGATACCAAGAGACCCAGTACTTC. It is translated as CASSQESVGGGYQETQYF.

The chain joins TRBV27 to TRBJ2-1, with 10 bases that match TRBD2. This CDR3 has 16 amino acids. The V gene's germline CDR1 is MNHEY and CDR2 SMNVEV (reference sequence). V lost 5 bases to trimming and J lost 0 bases; unmatched junction nucleotides: 4. The CDR3 DNA sequence: TGTGCCAGCAGTACCCTAGCGGGAGTCTCCTACAATGAGCAGTTCTTC. Translation: CASSTLAGVSYNEQFF.

This chain uses TRBV9 with TRBJ2-2; no clear D gene. Trimming stripped 3 bases from V and 7 bases from J, with 4 bases between. Germline CDR1 and CDR2: SGDLS and YYNGEE. This CDR3 region has 11 residues. The chain's CDR3 is CASSAYGELFF. For the CDR3, the DNA is TGTGCCAGCAGCGCTTACGGGGAGCTGTTTTTT.

This clone showed up just a few times. The chain is built from TRBV4-3 and TRBJ1-5; D gene unclear. The germline gives CDR1 LGHNA, CDR2 YSLEER. The CDR3 has 15 residues. V lost 1 base and J 2 bases, leaving 9 bases between the germline ends. CDR3 DNA sequence: TGCGCCAGCAGCCAAGTAGTCGGGGGCAATCAGCCCCAGCATTTT. Translating gives CASSQVVGGNQPQHF.

This clone was observed once. The rearrangement uses TRBV25-1 and TRBJ1-5; 7 bases line up with TRBD1. There are 14 residues in the CDR3. The germline gives CDR1 MGHDK, CDR2 SYGVNS. V was clipped by 2 bases and J by 5 bases; unmatched bases: 3. The chain's CDR3 is CASSETGVHQPQHF. The CDR3 nucleotides are TGTGCCAGCAGTGAAACAGGGGTACATCAGCCCCAGCATTTT. The full variable domain, rest sourced from reference TRBV25-1 and TRBJ1-5, is EADIYQTPRYLVIGTGKKITLECSQTMGHDKMYWYQQDPGMELHLIHYSYGVNSTEKGDLSSESTVSRIRTEHFPLTLESARPSHTSQYLCASSETGVHQPQHFGDGTRLSIL.